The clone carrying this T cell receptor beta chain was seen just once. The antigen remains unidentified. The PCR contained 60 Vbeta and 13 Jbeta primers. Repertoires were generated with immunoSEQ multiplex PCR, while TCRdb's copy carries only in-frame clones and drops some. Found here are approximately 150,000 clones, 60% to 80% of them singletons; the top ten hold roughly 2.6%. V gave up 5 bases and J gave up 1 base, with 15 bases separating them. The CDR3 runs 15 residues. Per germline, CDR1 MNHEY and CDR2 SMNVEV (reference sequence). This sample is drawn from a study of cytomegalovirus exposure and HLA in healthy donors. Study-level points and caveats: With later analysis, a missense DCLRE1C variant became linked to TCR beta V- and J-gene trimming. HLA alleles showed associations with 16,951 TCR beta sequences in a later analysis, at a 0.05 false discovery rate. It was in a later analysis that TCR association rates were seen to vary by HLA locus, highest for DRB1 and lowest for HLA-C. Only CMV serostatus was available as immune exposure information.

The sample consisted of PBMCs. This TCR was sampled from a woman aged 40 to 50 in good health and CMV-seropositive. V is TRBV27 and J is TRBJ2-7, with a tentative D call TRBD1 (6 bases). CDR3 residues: CASSTTGTSSYEQYF. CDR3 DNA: TGTGCCAGCAGTACCACAGGGACAAGTTCCTACGAGCAGTACTTC.